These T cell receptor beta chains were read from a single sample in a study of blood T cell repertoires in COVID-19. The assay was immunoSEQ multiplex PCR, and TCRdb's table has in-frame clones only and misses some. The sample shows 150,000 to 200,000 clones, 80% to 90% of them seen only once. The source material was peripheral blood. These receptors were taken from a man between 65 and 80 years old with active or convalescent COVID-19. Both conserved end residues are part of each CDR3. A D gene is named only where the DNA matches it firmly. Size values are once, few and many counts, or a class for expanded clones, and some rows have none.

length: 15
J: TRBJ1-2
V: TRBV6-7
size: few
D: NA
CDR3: CASSYHQVANYGYTF
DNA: TGTGCCAGCAGTTACCACCAGGTAGCTAACTATGGCTACACCTTC

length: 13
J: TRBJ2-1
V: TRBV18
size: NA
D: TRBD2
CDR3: CASSPIAGTEQFF
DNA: TGTGCCAGCTCACCCATAGCGGGAACTGAGCAGTTCTTC

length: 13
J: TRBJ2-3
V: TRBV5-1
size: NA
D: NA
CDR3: CASSAAGTDTQYF
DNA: TGCGCCAGCAGCGCCGCGGGCACAGATACGCAGTATTTT

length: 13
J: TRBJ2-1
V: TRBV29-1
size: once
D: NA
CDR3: CSVDMGSNNEQFF
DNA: TGCAGCGTTGATATGGGCAGCAACAATGAGCAGTTCTTC

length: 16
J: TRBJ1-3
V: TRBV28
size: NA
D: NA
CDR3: CASSRPGQQSGNTIYF
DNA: TGTGCCAGCAGCCGTCCCGGACAGCAGTCTGGAAACACCATATATTTT

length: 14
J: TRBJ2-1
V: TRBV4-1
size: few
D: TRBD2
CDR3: CASSPPGLAVEQFF
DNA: TGCGCCAGCAGCCCGCCGGGACTAGCGGTTGAGCAGTTCTTC

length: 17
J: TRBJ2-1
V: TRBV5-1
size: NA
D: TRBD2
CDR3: CASSAGLAGGPQNEQFF
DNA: TGCGCCAGCAGCGCCGGACTAGCGGGGGGGCCTCAAAATGAGCAGTTCTTC

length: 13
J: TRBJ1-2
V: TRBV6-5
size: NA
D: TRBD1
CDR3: CASTGTGALGYTF
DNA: TGTGCCAGTACCGGGACAGGGGCCTTGGGCTACACCTTC

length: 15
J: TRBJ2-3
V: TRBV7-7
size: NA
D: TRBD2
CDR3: CASSPGLAGPDTQYF
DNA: TGTGCCAGCAGCCCGGGACTAGCGGGACCAGATACGCAGTATTTT

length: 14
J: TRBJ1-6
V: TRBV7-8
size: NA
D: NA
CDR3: CASSLSSQNSPLHF
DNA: TGTGCCAGCAGCTTATCCTCACAGAATTCACCCCTCCACTTT

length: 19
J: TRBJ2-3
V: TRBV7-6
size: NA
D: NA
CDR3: CASSLGEVTGRSSTDTQYF
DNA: TGTGCCAGCAGCTTGGGGGAGGTGACGGGGCGATCTAGCACAGATACGCAGTATTTT

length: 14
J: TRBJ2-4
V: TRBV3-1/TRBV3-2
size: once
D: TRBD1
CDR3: CASSQESRGNIQYF
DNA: TGTGCCAGCAGCCAAGAATCCAGGGGGAACATTCAGTACTTC

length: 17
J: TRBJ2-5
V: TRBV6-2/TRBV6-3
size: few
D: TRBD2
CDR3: CASSYGLAGPLQETQYF
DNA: TGTGCCAGCAGTTACGGACTAGCGGGACCCCTCCAAGAGACCCAGTACTTC

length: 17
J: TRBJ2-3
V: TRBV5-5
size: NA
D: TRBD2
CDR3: CASSLRLAGLGTDTQYF
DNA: TGTGCCAGCAGCTTGAGGCTAGCGGGGTTGGGCACAGATACGCAGTATTTT

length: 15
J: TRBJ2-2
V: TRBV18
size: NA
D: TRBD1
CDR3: CASSPGDRATGELFF
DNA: TGTGCCAGCTCACCGGGGGACAGGGCGACCGGGGAGCTGTTTTTT

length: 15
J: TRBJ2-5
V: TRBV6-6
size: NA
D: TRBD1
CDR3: CASSYSGTEQETQYF
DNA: TGTGCCAGCAGTTACTCCGGGACAGAGCAAGAGACCCAGTACTTC

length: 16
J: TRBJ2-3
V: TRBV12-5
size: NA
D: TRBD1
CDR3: CASGRGQVTSTDTQYF
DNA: TGTGCTAGTGGCCGGGGACAGGTAACTAGCACAGATACGCAGTATTTT

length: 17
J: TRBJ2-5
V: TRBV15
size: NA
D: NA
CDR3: CATSRDITLSRPETQYF
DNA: TGTGCCACCAGCAGAGACATCACTCTGAGCAGGCCTGAGACCCAGTACTTC

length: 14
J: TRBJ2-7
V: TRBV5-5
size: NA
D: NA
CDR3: CASSFTGGPYEQYF
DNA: TGTGCCAGCAGCTTTACCGGGGGGCCCTACGAGCAGTACTTC

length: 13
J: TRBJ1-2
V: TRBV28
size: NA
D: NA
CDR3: CASSPPQGEGYTF
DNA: TGTGCCAGCAGTCCCCCCCAGGGTGAAGGCTACACCTTC

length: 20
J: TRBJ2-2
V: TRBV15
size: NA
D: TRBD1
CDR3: CATSFTEPGQGSFGTGELFF
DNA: TGTGCCACCAGCTTCACGGAACCGGGACAGGGGAGTTTTGGCACCGGGGAGCTGTTTTTT

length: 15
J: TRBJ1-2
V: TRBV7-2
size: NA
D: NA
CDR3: CASISTGFPNYGYTF
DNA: TGTGCCAGCATATCTACAGGATTCCCTAACTATGGCTACACCTTC

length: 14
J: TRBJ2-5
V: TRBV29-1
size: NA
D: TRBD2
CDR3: CSVRSLAGVETQYF
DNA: TGCAGCGTTAGGTCTCTAGCGGGAGTAGAGACCCAGTACTTC

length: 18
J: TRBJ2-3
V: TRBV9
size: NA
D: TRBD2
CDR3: CASSPRTSGGLSTDTQYF
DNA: TGTGCCAGCAGCCCAAGGACTAGCGGGGGACTTAGCACAGATACGCAGTATTTT

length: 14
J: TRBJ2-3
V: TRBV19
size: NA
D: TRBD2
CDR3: CASSIGGGRDTQYF
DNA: TGTGCCAGTAGTATCGGCGGGGGGAGAGATACGCAGTATTTT

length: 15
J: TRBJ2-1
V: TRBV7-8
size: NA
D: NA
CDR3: CASSPMRGIFNEQFF
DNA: TGTGCCAGCAGTCCTATGCGGGGCATTTTCAATGAGCAGTTCTTC

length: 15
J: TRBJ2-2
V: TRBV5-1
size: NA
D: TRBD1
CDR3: CASSLADRGNGELFF
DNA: TGCGCCAGCAGCTTGGCTGACAGGGGAAACGGGGAGCTGTTTTTT

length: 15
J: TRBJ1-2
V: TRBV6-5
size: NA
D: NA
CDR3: CASKNQGGGNYGYTF
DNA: TGTGCCAGCAAAAATCAGGGTGGTGGGAACTATGGCTACACCTTC

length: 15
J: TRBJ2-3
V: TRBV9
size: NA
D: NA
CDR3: CASSLQGSAADTQYF
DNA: TGTGCCAGCAGCCTACAGGGTTCCGCGGCAGATACGCAGTATTTT

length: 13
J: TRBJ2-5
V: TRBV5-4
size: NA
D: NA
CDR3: CASSLGLKETQYF
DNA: TGTGCCAGCAGCTTGGGACTCAAAGAGACCCAGTACTTC

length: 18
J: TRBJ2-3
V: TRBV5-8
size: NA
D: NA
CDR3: CASSFSGAARRTGDTQYF
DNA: TGTGCCAGCAGCTTTTCAGGGGCCGCTAGACGAACGGGGGATACGCAGTATTTT

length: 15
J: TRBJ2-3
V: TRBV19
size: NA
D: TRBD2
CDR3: CASSPAGGSTDTQYF
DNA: TGTGCCAGTAGTCCGGCGGGGGGAAGCACAGATACGCAGTATTTT

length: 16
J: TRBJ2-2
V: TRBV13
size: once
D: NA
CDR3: CASSLGLRRDTGELFF
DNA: TGTGCCAGCAGCTTAGGCCTGAGGAGGGACACCGGGGAGCTGTTTTTT

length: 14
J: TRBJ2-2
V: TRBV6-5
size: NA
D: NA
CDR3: CASTAVPNTGELFF
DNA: TGTGCCAGCACGGCGGTACCGAACACCGGGGAGCTGTTTTTT

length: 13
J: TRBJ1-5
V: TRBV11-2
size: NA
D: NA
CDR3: CASSLDAGQPQHF
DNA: TGTGCCAGCAGCTTAGATGCGGGTCAGCCCCAGCATTTT

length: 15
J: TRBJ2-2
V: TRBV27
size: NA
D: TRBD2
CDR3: CASLPAGADVGELFF
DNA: TGTGCCAGCCTACCGGCGGGAGCGGATGTCGGGGAGCTGTTTTTT